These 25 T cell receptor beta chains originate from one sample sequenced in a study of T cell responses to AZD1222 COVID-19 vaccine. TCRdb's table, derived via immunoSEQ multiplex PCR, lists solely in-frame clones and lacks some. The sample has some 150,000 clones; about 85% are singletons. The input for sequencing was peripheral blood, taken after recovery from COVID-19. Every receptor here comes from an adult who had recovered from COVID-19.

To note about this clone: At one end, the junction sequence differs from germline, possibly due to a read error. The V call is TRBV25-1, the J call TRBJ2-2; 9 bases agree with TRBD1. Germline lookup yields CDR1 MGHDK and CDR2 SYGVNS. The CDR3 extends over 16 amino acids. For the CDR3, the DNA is TGTGCCAGCAGCGAATGGGGACAGGGGAACACCGGGGAGCTGTTTTTT. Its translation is CASSEWGQGNTGELFF.

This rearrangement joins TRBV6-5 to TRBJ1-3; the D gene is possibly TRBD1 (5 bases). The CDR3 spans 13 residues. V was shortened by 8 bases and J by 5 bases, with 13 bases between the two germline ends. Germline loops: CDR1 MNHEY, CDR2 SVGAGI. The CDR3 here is CASGEGLRNTIYF. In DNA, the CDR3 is TGTGCCAGCGGGGAGGGGCTGCGAAACACCATATATTTT.

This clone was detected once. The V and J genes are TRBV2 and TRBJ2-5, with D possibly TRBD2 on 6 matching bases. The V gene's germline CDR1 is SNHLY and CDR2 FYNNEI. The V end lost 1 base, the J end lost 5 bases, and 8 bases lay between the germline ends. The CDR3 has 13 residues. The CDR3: CASSEGRGETQYF. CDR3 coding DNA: TGTGCCAGCAGTGAAGGACGGGGGGAGACCCAGTACTTC. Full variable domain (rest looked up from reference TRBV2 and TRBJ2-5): EPEVTQTPSHQVTQMGQEVILRCVPISNHLYFYWYRQILGQKVEFLVSFYNNEISEKSEIFDDQFSVERPDGSNFTLKIRSTKLEDSAMYFCASSEGRGETQYFGPGTRLLVL.

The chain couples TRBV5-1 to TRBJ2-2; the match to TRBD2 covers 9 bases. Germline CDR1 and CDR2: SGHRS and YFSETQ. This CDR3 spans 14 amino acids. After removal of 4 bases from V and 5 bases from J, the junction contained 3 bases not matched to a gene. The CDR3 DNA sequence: TGCGCCAGCAGCGGGACTAGCCCGACCGGGGAGCTGTTTTTT. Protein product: CASSGTSPTGELFF.

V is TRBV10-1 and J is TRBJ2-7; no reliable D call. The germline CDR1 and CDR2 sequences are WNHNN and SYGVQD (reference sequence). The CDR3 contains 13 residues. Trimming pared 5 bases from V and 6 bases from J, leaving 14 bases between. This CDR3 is CASSSRLEGEQYF. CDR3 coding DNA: TGCGCCAGCAGTTCAAGGCTAGAAGGCGAGCAGTACTTC.

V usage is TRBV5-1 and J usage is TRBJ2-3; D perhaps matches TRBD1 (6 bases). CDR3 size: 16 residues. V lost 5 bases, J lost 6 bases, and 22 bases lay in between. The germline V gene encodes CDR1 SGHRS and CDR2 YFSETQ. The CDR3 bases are TGCGCCAGCAGTTGGGACACAATTATGGGTTCCGATACGCAGTATTTT. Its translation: CASSWDTIMGSDTQYF.

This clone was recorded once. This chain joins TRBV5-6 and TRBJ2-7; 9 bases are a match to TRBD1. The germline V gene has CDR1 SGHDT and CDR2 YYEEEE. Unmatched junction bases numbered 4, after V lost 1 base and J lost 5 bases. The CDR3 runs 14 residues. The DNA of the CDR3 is TGTGCCAGCAGCTTGTCCGGGACAGGGAACGAGCAGTACTTC. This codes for CASSLSGTGNEQYF.

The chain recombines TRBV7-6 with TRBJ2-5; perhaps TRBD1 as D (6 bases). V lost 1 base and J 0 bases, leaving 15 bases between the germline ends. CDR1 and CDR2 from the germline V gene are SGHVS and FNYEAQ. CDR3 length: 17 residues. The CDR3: CASSLGVGRGHQETQYF. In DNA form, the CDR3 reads TGTGCCAGCAGCTTAGGAGTGGGCAGGGGCCACCAAGAGACCCAGTACTTC.

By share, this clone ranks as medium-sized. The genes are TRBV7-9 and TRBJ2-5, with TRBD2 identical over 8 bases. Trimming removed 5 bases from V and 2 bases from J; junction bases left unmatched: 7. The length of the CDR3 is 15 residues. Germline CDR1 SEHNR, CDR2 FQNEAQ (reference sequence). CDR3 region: CASSPDAGGQETQYF. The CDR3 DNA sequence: TGTGCCAGCAGCCCAGACGCGGGAGGTCAAGAGACCCAGTACTTC.

CDR3 bases: TGTGCCAGCAGCTCCCCGGCACAGGCATACGAGCAGTACTTC. The encoded protein is CASSSPAQAYEQYF. The rearrangement links TRBV5-6 to TRBJ2-7, with a possible D match to TRBD1 (5 bases). Trimming left V 3 bases short and J 4 bases short, with 14 bases between. The CDR3 has 14 amino acids. Germline loops: CDR1 SGHDT, CDR2 YYEEEE.

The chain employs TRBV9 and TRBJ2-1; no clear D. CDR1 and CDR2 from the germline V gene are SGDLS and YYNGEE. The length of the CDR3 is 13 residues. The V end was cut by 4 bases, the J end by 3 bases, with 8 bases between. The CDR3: CASSRKDYNEQFF. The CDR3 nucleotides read TGTGCCAGCAGCCGTAAGGACTACAATGAGCAGTTCTTC.

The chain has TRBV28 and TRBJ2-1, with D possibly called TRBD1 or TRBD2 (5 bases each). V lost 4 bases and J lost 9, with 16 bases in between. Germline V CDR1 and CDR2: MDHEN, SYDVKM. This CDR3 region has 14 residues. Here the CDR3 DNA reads TGTGCCAGCAGTTCCCTTACCTTGGGGGTTGAGCAGTTCTTC. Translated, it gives CASSSLTLGVEQFF.

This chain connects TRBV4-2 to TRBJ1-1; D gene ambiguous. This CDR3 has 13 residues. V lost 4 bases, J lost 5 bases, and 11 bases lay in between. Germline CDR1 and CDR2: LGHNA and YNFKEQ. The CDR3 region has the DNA TGTGCCAGCAGCCTAGGCAGATGGACTGAAGCTTTCTTT. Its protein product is CASSLGRWTEAFF.

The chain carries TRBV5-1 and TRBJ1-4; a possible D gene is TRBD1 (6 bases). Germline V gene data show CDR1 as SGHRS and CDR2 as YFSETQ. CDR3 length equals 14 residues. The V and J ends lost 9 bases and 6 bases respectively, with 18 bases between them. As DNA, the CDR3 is TGCGCCACCTCAACTGGGGGCGATGATGAAAAACTGTTTTTT. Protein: CATSTGGDDEKLFF. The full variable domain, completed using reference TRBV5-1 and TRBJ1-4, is KAGVTQTPRYLIKTRGQQVTLSCSPISGHRSVSWYQQTPGQGLQFLFEYFSETQRNKGNFPGRFSGRQFSNSRSEMNVSTLELGDSALYLCATSTGGDDEKLFFGSGTQLSVL.

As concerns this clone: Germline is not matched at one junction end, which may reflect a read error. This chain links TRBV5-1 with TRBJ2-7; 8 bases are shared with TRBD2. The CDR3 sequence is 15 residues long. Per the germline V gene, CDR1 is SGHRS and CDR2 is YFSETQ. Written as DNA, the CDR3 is TGCGCCAGCAGCTTGAAGGGCCAGGGGAATAGCGGGATAAACTTC. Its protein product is CASSLKGQGNSGINF.

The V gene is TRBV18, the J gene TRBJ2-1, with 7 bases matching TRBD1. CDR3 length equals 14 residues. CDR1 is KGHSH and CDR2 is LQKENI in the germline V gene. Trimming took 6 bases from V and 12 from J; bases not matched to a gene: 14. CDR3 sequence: CASSPVGQDQRQFF. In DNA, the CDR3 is TGTGCCAGCTCCCCCGTAGGACAGGATCAAAGGCAGTTCTTC.

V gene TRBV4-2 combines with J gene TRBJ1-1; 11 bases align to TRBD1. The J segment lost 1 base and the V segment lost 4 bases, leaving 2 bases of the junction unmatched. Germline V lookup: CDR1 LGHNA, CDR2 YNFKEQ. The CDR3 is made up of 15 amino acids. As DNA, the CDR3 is TGTGCCAGCAGCCGGACAGGGGGCCGGAACACTGAAGCTTTCTTT. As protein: CASSRTGGRNTEAFF.

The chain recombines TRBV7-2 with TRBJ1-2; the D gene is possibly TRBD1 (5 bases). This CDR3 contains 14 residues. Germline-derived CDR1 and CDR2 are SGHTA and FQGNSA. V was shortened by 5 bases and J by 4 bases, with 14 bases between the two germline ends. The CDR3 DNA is TGTGCCAGCAGCGTCCGGGGCGGGAGCTATGGCTACACCTTC. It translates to CASSVRGGSYGYTF.

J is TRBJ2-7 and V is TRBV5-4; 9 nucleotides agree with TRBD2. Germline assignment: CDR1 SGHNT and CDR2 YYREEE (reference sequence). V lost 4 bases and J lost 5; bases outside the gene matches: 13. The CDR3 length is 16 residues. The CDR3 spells CASSQWRASGNNEQYF. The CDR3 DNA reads TGTGCCAGCAGCCAATGGAGGGCTAGCGGGAACAACGAGCAGTACTTC.

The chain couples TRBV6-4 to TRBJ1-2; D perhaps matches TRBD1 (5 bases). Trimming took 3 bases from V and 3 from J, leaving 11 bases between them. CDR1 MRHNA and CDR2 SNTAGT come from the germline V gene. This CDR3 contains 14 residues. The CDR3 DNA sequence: TGTGCCAGCAGTGAGGGGCGGAACTACTATGGCTACACCTTC. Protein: CASSEGRNYYGYTF.

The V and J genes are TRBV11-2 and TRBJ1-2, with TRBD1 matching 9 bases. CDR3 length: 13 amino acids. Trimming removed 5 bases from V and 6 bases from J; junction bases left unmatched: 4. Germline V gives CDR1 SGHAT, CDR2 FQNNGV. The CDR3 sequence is CASSIQGADGYTF. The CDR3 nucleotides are TGTGCCAGCAGCATACAGGGGGCTGATGGCTACACCTTC. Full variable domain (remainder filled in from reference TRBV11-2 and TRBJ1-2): EAGVAQSPRYKIIEKRQSVAFWCNPISGHATLYWYQQILGQGPKLLIQFQNNGVVDDSQLPKDRFSAERLKGVDSTLKIQPAKLEDSAVYLCASSIQGADGYTFGSGTRLTVV.

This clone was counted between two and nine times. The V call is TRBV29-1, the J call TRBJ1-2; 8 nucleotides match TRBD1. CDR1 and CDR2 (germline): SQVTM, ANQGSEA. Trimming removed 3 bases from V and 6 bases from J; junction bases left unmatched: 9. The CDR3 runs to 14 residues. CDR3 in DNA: TGCAGCGTTGAGTTATCAGGGGGCGCGAATGGCTACACCTTC. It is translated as CSVELSGGANGYTF. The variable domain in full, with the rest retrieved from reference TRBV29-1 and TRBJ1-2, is SAVISQKPSRDICQRGTSLTIQCQVDSQVTMMFWYRQQPGQSLTLIATANQGSEATYESGFVIDKFPISRPNLTFSTLTVSNMSPEDSSIYLCSVELSGGANGYTFGSGTRLTVV.

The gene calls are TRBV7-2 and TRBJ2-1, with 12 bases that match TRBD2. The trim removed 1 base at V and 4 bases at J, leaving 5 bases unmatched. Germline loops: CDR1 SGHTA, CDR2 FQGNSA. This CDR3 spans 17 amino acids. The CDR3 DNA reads TGTGCCAGCAGCTTAGTGTCTCTAGCGGGGGGGTACAATGAGCAGTTCTTC. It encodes CASSLVSLAGGYNEQFF.

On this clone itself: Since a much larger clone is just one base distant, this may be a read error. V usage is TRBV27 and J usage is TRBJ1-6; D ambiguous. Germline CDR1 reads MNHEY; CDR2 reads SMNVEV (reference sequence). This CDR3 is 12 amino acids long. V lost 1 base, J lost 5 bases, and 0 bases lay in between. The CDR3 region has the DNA TGTGCCAGCAGTTTATATAATTCACCCCTCCACTTT. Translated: CASSLYNSPLHF.

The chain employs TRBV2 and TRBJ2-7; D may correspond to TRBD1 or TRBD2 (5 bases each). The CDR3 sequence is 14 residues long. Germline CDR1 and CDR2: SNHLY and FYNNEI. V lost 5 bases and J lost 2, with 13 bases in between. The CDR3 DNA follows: TGTGCCAGCAGTAAGAGGGGCCTAACCTACGAGCAGTACTTC. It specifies CASSKRGLTYEQYF.